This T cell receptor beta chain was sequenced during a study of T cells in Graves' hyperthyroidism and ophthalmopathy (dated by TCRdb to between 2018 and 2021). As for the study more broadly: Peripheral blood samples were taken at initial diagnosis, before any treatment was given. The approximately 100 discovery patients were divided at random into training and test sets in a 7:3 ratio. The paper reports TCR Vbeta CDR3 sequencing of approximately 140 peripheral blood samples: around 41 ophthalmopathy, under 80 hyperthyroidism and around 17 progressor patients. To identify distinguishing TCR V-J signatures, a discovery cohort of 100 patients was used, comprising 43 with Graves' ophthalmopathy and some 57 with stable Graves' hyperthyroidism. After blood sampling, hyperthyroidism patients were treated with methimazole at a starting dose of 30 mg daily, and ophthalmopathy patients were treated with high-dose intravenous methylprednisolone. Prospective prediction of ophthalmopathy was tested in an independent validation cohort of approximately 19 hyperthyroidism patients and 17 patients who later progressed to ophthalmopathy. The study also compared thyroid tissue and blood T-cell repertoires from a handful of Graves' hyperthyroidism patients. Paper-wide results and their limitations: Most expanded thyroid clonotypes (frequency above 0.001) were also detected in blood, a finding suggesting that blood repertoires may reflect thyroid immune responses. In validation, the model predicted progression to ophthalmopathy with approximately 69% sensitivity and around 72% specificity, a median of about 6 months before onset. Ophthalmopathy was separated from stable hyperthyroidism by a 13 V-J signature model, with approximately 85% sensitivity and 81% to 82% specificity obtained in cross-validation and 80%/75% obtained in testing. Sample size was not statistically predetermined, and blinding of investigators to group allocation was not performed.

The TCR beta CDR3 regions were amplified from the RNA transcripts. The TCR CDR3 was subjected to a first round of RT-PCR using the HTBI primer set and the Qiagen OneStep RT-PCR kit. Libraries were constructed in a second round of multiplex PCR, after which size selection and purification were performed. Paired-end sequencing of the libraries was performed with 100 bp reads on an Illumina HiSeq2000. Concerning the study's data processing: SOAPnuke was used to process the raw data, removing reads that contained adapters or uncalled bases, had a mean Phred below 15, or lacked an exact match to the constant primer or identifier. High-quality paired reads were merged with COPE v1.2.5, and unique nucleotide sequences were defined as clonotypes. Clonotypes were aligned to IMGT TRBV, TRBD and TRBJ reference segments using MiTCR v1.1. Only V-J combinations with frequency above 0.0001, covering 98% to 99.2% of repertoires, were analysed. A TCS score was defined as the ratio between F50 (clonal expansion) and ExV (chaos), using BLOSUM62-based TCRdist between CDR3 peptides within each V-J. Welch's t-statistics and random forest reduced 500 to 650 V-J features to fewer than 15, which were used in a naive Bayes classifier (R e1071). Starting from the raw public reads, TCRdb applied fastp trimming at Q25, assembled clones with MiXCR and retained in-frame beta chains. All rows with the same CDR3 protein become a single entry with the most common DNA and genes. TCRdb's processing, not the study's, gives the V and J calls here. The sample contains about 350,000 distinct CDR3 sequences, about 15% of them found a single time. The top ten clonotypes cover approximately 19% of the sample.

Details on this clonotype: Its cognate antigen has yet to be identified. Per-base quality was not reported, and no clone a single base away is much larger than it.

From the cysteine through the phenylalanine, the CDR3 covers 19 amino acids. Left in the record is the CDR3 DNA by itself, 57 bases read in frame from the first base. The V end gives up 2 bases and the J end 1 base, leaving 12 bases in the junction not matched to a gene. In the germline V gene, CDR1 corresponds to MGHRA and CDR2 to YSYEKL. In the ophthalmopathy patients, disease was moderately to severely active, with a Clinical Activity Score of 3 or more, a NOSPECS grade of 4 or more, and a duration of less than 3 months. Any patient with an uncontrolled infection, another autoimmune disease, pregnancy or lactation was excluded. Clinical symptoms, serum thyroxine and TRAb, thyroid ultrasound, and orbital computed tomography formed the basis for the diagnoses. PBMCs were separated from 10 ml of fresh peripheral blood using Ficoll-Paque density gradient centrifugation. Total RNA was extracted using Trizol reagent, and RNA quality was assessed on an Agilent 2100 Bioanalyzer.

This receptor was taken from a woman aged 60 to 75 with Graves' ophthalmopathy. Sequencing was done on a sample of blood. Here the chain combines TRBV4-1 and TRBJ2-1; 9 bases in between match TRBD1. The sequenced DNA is TGCGCCAGCAGCCAATCTGGACAGGGGCGGAGGGGTTCCTACAATGAGCAGTTCTTC. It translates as CASSQSGQGRRGSYNEQFF.